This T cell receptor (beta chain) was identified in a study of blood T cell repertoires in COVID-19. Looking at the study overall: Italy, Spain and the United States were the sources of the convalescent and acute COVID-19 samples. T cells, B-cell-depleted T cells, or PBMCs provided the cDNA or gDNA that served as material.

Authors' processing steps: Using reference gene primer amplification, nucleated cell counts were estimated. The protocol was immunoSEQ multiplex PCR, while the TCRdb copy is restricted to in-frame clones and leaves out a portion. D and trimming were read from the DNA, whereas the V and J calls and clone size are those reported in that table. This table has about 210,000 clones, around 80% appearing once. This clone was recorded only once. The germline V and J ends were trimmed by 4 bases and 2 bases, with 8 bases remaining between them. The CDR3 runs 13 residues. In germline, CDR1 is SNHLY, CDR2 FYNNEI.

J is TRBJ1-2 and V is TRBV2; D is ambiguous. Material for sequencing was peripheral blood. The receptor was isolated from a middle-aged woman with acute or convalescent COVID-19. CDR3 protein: CASSVRENYGYTF. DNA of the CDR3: TGTGCCAGCAGTGTGCGAGAGAACTATGGCTACACCTTC.